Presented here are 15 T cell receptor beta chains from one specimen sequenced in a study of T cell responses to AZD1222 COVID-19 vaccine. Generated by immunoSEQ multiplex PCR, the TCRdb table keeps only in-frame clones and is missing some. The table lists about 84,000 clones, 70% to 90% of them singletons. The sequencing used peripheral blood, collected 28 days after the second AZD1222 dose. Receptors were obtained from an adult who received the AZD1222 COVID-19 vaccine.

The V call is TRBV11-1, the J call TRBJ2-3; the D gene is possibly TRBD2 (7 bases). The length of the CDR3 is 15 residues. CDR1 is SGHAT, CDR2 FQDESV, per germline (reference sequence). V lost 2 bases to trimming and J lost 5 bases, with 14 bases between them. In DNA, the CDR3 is TGTGCCAGCAGCTTATCGGCGGGGGCGAGAGATACGCAGTATTTT. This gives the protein CASSLSAGARDTQYF.

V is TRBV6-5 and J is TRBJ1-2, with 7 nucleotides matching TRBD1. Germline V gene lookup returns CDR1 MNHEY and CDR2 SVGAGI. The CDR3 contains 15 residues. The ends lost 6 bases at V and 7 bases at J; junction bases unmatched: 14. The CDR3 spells CASSGEVRGRGGYTF. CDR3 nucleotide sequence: TGTGCCAGCAGCGGGGAAGTCAGGGGGAGGGGTGGCTACACCTTC.

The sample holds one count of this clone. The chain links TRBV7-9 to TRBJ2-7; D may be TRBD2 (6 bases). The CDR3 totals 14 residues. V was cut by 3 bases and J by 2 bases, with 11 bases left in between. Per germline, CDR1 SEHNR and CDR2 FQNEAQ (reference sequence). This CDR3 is CASSLGRGPYEQYF. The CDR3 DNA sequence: TGTGCCAGCAGCTTGGGGCGGGGACCCTACGAGCAGTACTTC.

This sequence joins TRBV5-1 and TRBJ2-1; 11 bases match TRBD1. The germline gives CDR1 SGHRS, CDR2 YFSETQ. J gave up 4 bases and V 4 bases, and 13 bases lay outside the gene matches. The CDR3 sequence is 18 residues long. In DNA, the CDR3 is TGCGCCAGCAGCCGGGGACAGGGGGTCCCGTTGATATACAATGAGCAGTTCTTC. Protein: CASSRGQGVPLIYNEQFF.

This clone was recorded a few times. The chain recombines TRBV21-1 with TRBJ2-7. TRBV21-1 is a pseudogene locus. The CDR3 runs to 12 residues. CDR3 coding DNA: TGTGCCAGGGACGGAAGCTCCTACGAGCAGTACTTC. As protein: CARDGSSYEQYF.

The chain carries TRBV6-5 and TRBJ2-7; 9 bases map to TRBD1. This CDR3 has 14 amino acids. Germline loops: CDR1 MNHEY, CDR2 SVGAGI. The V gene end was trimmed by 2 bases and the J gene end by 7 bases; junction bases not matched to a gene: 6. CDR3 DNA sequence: TGTGCCAGCAGTTACCGGGACAGGGTGGAAGAGCAGTACTTC. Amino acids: CASSYRDRVEEQYF.

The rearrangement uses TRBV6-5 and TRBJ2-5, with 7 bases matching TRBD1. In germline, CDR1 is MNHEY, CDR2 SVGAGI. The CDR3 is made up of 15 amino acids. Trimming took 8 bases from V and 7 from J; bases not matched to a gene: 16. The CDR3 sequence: CASAPGGTVPGTQYF. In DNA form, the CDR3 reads TGTGCCAGCGCCCCAGGTGGGACAGTCCCCGGGACCCAGTACTTC.

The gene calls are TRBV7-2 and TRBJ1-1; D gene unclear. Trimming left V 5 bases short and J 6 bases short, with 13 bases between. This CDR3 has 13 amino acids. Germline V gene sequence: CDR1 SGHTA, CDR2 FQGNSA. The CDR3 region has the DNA TGTGCCAGCAGCCCCCAACTAGGTCCTGAAGCTTTCTTT. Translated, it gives CASSPQLGPEAFF.

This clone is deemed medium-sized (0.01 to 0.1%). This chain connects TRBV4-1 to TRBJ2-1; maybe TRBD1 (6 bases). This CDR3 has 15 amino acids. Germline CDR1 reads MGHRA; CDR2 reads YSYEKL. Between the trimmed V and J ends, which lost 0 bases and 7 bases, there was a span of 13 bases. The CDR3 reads CASSQDPLGANEQFF. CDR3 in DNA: TGCGCCAGCAGCCAAGATCCCTTGGGGGCTAATGAGCAGTTCTTC.

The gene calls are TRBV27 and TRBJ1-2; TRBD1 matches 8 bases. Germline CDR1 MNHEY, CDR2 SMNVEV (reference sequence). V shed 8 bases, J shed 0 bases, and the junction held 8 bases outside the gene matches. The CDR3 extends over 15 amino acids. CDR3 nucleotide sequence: TGTGCCAGCGGTATGGGACAGGCAGCTAACTATGGCTACACCTTC. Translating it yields CASGMGQAANYGYTF.

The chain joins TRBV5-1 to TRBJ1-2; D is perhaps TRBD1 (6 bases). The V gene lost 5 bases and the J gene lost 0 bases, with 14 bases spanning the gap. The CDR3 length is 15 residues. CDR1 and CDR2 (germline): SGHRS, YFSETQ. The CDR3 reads CASSTGDTANYGYTF. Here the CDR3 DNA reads TGCGCCAGCAGTACGGGGGACACAGCTAACTATGGCTACACCTTC.

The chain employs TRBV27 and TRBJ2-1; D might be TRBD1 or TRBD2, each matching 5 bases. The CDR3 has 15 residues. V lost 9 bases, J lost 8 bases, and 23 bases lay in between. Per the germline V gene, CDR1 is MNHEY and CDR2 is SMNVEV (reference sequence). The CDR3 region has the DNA TGTGCCAGAACAATTCGACCGGGACGAGGGGATGAGCAGTTCTTC. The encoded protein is CARTIRPGRGDEQFF.

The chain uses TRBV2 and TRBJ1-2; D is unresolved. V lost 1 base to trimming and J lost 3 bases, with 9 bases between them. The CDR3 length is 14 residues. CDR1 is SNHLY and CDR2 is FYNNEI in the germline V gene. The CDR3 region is CASSEEGGYYGYTF. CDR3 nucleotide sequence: TGTGCCAGCAGTGAAGAGGGCGGGTACTATGGCTACACCTTC.

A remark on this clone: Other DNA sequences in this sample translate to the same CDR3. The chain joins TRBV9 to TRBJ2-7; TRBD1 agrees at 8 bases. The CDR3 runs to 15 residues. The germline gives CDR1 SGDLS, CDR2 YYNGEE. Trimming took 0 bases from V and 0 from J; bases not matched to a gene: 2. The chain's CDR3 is CASSVAGGSSYEQYF. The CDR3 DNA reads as TGTGCCAGCAGCGTAGCAGGGGGCAGCTCCTACGAGCAGTACTTC.

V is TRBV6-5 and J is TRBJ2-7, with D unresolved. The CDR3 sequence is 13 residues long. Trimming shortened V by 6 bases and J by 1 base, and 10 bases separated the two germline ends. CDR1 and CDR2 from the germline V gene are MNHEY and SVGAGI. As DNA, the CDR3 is TGTGCCAGCAGCCCCGGGTCATCCTACGAGCAGTACTTC. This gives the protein CASSPGSSYEQYF.